The 30 T cell receptor beta chains reported below all come from one sample, sequenced in a study of cytomegalovirus exposure and HLA in healthy donors. The PCR used 60 Vbeta and 13 Jbeta primers. Sequencing was performed with immunoSEQ multiplex PCR; in TCRdb, only in-frame clones are kept and a portion is missing. The sample shows 180,000 or so clones, more than 70% of them seen only once. The sample was PBMCs. All receptors derive from a girl between 5 and 17 years old in good health and CMV-seropositive.

The rearrangement uses TRBV19 and TRBJ1-2, with TRBD1 matching over 10 bases. Germline V gene sequence: CDR1 LNHDA, CDR2 SQIVND (reference sequence). CDR3 length: 13 amino acids. The V and J ends lost 7 bases and 10 bases, in that order; junction bases with no gene match: 9. CDR3 nucleotide sequence: TGTGCCAGTACTCCCGACAGGGGGCGAATCTACACCTTC. It yields the protein CASTPDRGRIYTF.

Notes on this clone: An end of the junction does not agree with germline; a read error may underlie this. The genes are TRBV7-7 and TRBJ2-7, with a weak D call TRBD2 (5 bases). The length of the CDR3 is 13 residues. CDR1 SSHAT and CDR2 FNYEAQ come from the germline V gene (reference sequence). CDR3 sequence reads: CASSSDTRNEQYF. In DNA form, the CDR3 reads TGTGCTAGCAGCTCCGACACTAGGAACGAGCAGTACTTC.

The chain is built from TRBV19 and TRBJ2-7, with D tentatively TRBD1 (6 bases). V dropped 3 bases and J dropped 5 bases, with 14 bases sitting between them. CDR1 LNHDA and CDR2 SQIVND come from the germline V gene (reference sequence). This CDR3 region has 14 residues. The CDR3 reads CASSISRGYNEQYF. As DNA, the CDR3 is TGTGCCAGTAGTATCAGCAGGGGATACAACGAGCAGTACTTC.

The rearrangement joins TRBV27 to TRBJ2-3; TRBD2 agrees at 9 bases. This CDR3 is built from 15 residues. Germline V CDR1 and CDR2: MNHEY, SMNVEV (reference sequence). J gave up 6 bases and V 5 bases, and 9 bases lay outside the gene matches. CDR3 bases: TGTGCCAGCAGTCGGCGGGCGGGAGGGTGGGATACGCAGTATTTT. Translated: CASSRRAGGWDTQYF.

The V call is TRBV5-5, the J call TRBJ2-5, with 7 bases lining up with TRBD2. V lost 3 bases and J lost 2; bases outside the gene matches: 4. This CDR3 is built from 14 residues. Germline-derived CDR1 and CDR2 are SGHKS and YYEKEE (reference sequence). The CDR3 is CASSSLALQETQYF. The CDR3 DNA reads TGTGCCAGCAGCTCACTAGCGTTACAAGAGACCCAGTACTTC.

V gene TRBV6-5 combines with J gene TRBJ1-4, with 9 bases aligning to TRBD1. The length of the CDR3 is 16 residues. Trimming removed 4 bases from V and 7 bases from J; junction bases left unmatched: 10. Germline CDR1 and CDR2: MNHEY and SVGAGI. CDR3: CASSSSPGQGAEKLFF. DNA of the CDR3: TGTGCCAGCAGTTCCTCGCCGGGACAGGGAGCTGAAAAACTGTTTTTT.

The chain has TRBV7-9 and TRBJ2-5; 10 bases are a match to TRBD2. CDR1 and CDR2 (germline): SEHNR, FQNEAQ (reference sequence). This CDR3 has 16 residues. The V gene end was trimmed by 2 bases and the J gene end by 4 bases; junction bases not matched to a gene: 7. The CDR3 DNA reads TGTGCCAGCAGCTTAAGGGCCGGGACTAGCGTAGAGACCCAGTACTTC. Amino acids: CASSLRAGTSVETQYF.

The chain combines TRBV19 with TRBJ1-2, with TRBD1 matching over 8 bases. CDR3 length: 12 amino acids. Germline CDR1 LNHDA, CDR2 SQIVND (reference sequence). Trimming at V came to 5 bases and at J to 4 bases, leaving 0 bases not matched to a gene. CDR3 region: CASSGQGYGYTF. The DNA of the CDR3 is TGTGCCAGTAGTGGACAGGGCTATGGCTACACCTTC. The full variable domain, rest sourced from reference TRBV19 and TRBJ1-2, is DGGITQSPKYLFRKEGQNVTLSCEQNLNHDAMYWYRQDPGQGLRLIYYSQIVNDFQKGDIAEGYSVSREKKESFPLTVTSAQKNPTAFYLCASSGQGYGYTFGSGTRLTVV.

V usage is TRBV30 and J usage is TRBJ2-3, with a weak D call TRBD2 (5 bases). Trimming removed 2 bases at V and 5 bases at J, with 8 bases between. The V gene's germline CDR1 is GTSNPN and CDR2 SVGIG (reference sequence). The CDR3 runs to 12 residues. CDR3 sequence (DNA): TGTGCCTGGAGTCTAGGACTAGATACGCAGTATTTT. This gives the protein CAWSLGLDTQYF.

The gene calls are TRBV10-1 and TRBJ2-7, with a tentative D call TRBD1 (5 bases). V lost 10 bases to trimming and J lost 4 bases, with 14 bases between them. CDR1 is WNHNN, CDR2 SYGVQD, per germline (reference sequence). CDR3 length equals 12 residues. CDR3 in amino acids: CATAPGPYEQYF. The DNA of the CDR3 is TGCGCCACCGCACCAGGGCCTTACGAGCAGTACTTC.

CDR3 in DNA: TGTGCCAGCAGTTACTCGATGACCGGAGTGCAGTACTTC. Translation gives CASSYSMTGVQYF. This sequence joins TRBV6-5 and TRBJ2-7; no firm D call. The CDR3 contains 13 residues. The germline V gene encodes CDR1 MNHEY and CDR2 SVGAGI. V was cut by 0 bases and J by 9 bases, with 12 bases left in between.

This clone turned up a few times. This chain uses TRBV11-3 with TRBJ2-1; TRBD2 might be the D (6 bases). This CDR3 region has 14 residues. Trimming removed 4 bases at V and 8 bases at J, with 15 bases between. Germline CDR1 and CDR2: SGHNT and YENEEA. In DNA, the CDR3 is TGTGCCAGCAGCTCGGGCGGGGTTCCGGATGAGCAGTTCTTC. Translating gives CASSSGGVPDEQFF.

The V gene is TRBV6-5, the J gene TRBJ1-2; D is perhaps TRBD1 (6 bases). The CDR3 totals 15 residues. V shed 3 bases and J shed 2 bases, with 13 bases lying between them. CDR1 is MNHEY and CDR2 is SVGAGI in the germline V gene. The CDR3 nucleotides read TGTGCCAGCAGTTATAATTCAGGGGACAACTATGGCTACACCTTC. Its translation: CASSYNSGDNYGYTF.

The CDR3 region is CSVAYRENTEAFF. The DNA of the CDR3 is TGCAGCGTTGCGTACAGGGAGAACACTGAAGCTTTCTTT. The gene calls are TRBV29-1 and TRBJ1-1; D might be TRBD1 (6 bases). The CDR3 consists of 13 residues. The germline V gene encodes CDR1 SQVTM and CDR2 ANQGSEA. Trimming removed 4 bases at V and 1 base at J, with 10 bases between.

The chain carries TRBV6-5 and TRBJ2-1, with 9 nucleotides matching TRBD1. With 4 bases clipped from V and 0 bases from J, the junction kept 4 bases outside the gene matches. CDR1 and CDR2 from the germline V gene are MNHEY and SVGAGI. The CDR3 has 16 amino acids. The DNA of the CDR3 is TGTGCCAGCAGTTTATACAGGGGGCCCTCCTACAATGAGCAGTTCTTC. Protein: CASSLYRGPSYNEQFF.

This rearrangement joins TRBV5-4 to TRBJ2-7; 10 nucleotides line up with TRBD2. Germline loops: CDR1 SGHNT, CDR2 YYREEE (reference sequence). The ends lost 4 bases at V and 0 bases at J; junction bases unmatched: 4. The CDR3 extends over 15 amino acids. In DNA, the CDR3 is TGTGCCAGCAGCCCTGGACTAGCGGACTCCTACGAGCAGTACTTC. Its translation is CASSPGLADSYEQYF.

The chain carries TRBV14 and TRBJ2-1, with unresolved D. The V gene's germline CDR1 is SGHDN and CDR2 FVKESK. The CDR3 runs to 13 residues. V shed 0 bases and J shed 12 bases, with 12 bases lying between them. The CDR3 DNA follows: TGTGCCAGCAGCCAAGATCTCCAACGGTGGCAGTTCTTC. This codes for CASSQDLQRWQFF.

The chain uses TRBV7-3 and TRBJ2-6, with 9 nucleotides matching TRBD2. There are 18 residues in the CDR3. With 5 bases clipped from V and 2 bases from J, the junction kept 10 bases outside the gene matches. Germline CDR1 SGHTA, CDR2 FQGTGA. The chain's CDR3 is CASSPFRGGRAGANVLTF. For the CDR3, the DNA is TGTGCCAGCAGCCCTTTTAGGGGCGGGAGGGCTGGGGCCAACGTCCTGACTTTC.

The CDR3 here is CASGLRGNTGELFF. CDR3 in DNA: TGTGCTAGTGGTTTGAGAGGGAACACCGGGGAGCTGTTTTTT. The rearrangement joins TRBV12-5 to TRBJ2-2; D gene uncertain. V lost 2 bases and J lost 1, with 5 bases in between. CDR3 length equals 14 residues. Per the germline V gene, CDR1 is LGHNT and CDR2 is FRNRAP.

V gene TRBV30 combines with J gene TRBJ1-2, with 10 bases identical to TRBD1. CDR1 and CDR2 (germline): GTSNPN, SVGIG (reference sequence). The CDR3 runs to 14 residues. V shed 5 bases, J shed 8 bases, and the junction held 11 bases outside the gene matches. The CDR3 region has the DNA TGTGCCTGGGGTCCCGGGACAGGGGCGGACGGCTACACCTTC. Translation gives CAWGPGTGADGYTF.

The chain uses TRBV7-9 and TRBJ2-7; TRBD1 is a possible D gene (5 bases). CDR1 is SEHNR and CDR2 is FQNEAQ in the germline V gene (reference sequence). The CDR3 is 14 amino acids. The V and J ends lost 5 bases and 0 bases respectively, with 11 bases between them. The CDR3 here is CASSPGANSYEQYF. The CDR3 DNA reads TGTGCCAGCAGCCCTGGGGCCAACTCCTACGAGCAGTACTTC.

This rearrangement joins TRBV30 to TRBJ2-3; maybe TRBD2 (7 bases). V lost 5 bases to trimming and J lost 7 bases, with 19 bases between them. The CDR3 has 14 residues. Germline CDR1 GTSNPN, CDR2 SVGIG (reference sequence). The CDR3 DNA follows: TGTGCCTGGGTAGGGGCGGGGGCGCGTCATACGCAGTATTTT. Protein product: CAWVGAGARHTQYF.

The J gene is TRBJ2-5, the V gene TRBV5-4; 7 bases fit TRBD2. The CDR3 loop spans 16 amino acids. Germline lookup yields CDR1 SGHNT and CDR2 YYREEE (reference sequence). Trimming at V came to 0 bases and at J to 2 bases, leaving 7 bases not matched to a gene. In nucleotides, the CDR3 is TGTGCCAGCAGCTTGGGGGCCGTCGGGGGGCAAGAGACCCAGTACTTC. This translates into CASSLGAVGGQETQYF.

The chain is built from TRBV28 and TRBJ2-3; TRBD2 is a possible D gene (6 bases). Between the trimmed V and J ends, which lost 6 bases and 4 bases, there was a span of 11 bases. Germline V gene sequence: CDR1 MDHEN, CDR2 SYDVKM. The CDR3 is made up of 13 amino acids. Here the CDR3 DNA reads TGTGCCAGCAGGAATACGGGAGCAGATACGCAGTATTTT. Amino acids: CASRNTGADTQYF. Combining the CDR3 with reference TRBV28 and TRBJ2-3 gives the whole variable domain DVKVTQSSRYLVKRTGEKVFLECVQDMDHENMFWYRQDPGLGLRLIYFSYDVKMKEKGDIPEGYSVSREKKERFSLILESASTNQTSMYLCASRNTGADTQYFGPGTRLTVL.

This clone showed up just a few times. This sequence joins TRBV18 and TRBJ2-3, with TRBD2 matching 14 bases. The CDR3 loop spans 18 amino acids. The germline V gene has CDR1 KGHSH and CDR2 LQKENI. V was clipped by 0 bases and J by 3 bases; unmatched bases: 5. CDR3 residues: CASSPPGLAGGRTDTQYF. CDR3 DNA sequence: TGTGCCAGCTCACCACCTGGACTAGCGGGAGGCCGGACAGATACGCAGTATTTT.

The chain links TRBV7-2 to TRBJ2-7; 8 bases are a match to TRBD2. There are 17 residues in the CDR3. Trimming at V came to 5 bases and at J to 0 bases, leaving 12 bases not matched to a gene. Germline CDR1 SGHTA, CDR2 FQGNSA. CDR3 coding DNA: TGTGCCAGCAGCCCGGGGGGGTGGCCGGCGAGCTCCTACGAGCAGTACTTC. Translating gives CASSPGGWPASSYEQYF.

This clone was observed once. The CDR3 loop reads CASSDSLAGRNEQFF. The CDR3 DNA reads as TGTGCCAGCAGTGACTCACTAGCGGGGCGCAATGAGCAGTTCTTC. The chain joins TRBV2 to TRBJ2-1, with TRBD2 matching over 10 bases. The CDR3 contains 15 residues. Germline-derived CDR1 and CDR2 are SNHLY and FYNNEI. The junction had 5 bases not matched to a gene; V was cut back by 3 bases and J by 6 bases.

The rearrangement uses TRBV10-3 and TRBJ1-2; D ambiguous. Per germline, CDR1 ENHRY and CDR2 SYGVKD. V was clipped by 4 bases and J by 6 bases, with 6 bases between them. This CDR3 region has 11 residues. The CDR3 DNA sequence: TGTGCCATCAGTGTGGAGGATGGCTACACCTTC. Encoded protein: CAISVEDGYTF.

This chain uses TRBV5-1 with TRBJ2-1; 9 nucleotides match TRBD2. Germline loops: CDR1 SGHRS, CDR2 YFSETQ. V gave up 0 bases and J gave up 7 bases; unmatched junction bases: 11. The CDR3 covers 17 residues. This CDR3 is CASSLAARLAGLNEQFF. The DNA of the CDR3 is TGCGCCAGCAGCTTGGCGGCTCGTCTAGCGGGACTTAATGAGCAGTTCTTC.

This clone was detected once. V usage is TRBV2 and J usage is TRBJ2-5, with a weak D call TRBD2 (6 bases). CDR1 is SNHLY and CDR2 is FYNNEI in the germline V gene. Trimming pared 3 bases from V and 5 bases from J, leaving 16 bases between. This CDR3 has 15 amino acids. The chain's CDR3 is CASSDRDSFQETQYF. Written as DNA, the CDR3 is TGTGCCAGCAGTGATCGGGACTCCTTCCAGGAGACCCAGTACTTC.